Sequencing of this TCR beta chain was carried out in a study of T cells in Graves' hyperthyroidism and ophthalmopathy. Whole-study context: At initial diagnosis, before any treatment had begun, peripheral blood was obtained.

CDR3 length: 15 residues. The ends lost 2 bases at V and 4 bases at J; junction bases unmatched: 7. CDR1 is SGHNT and CDR2 is YYREEE in the germline V gene (reference sequence). Amplification of TCR beta CDR3 regions used RNA as the template. Using the HTBI primer set, a first-round RT-PCR was run on the TCR CDR3. TCRdb independently ran MiXCR on the multiplex PCR reads; one entry per CDR3 protein. The sample has roughly 600,000 distinct CDR3 sequences, approximately 14% seen once. As to this clonotype: Its antigen is still unknown.

Study-wide points: Ophthalmopathy prediction by the model preceded onset by a median approximately 6.1 months.

Fresh 10 ml peripheral blood yielded PBMCs. The sequence came from a woman in her 50s with Graves' ophthalmopathy. The specimen was blood. This sequence joins TRBV5-4 and TRBJ1-2; 8 nucleotides align to TRBD1. Here the CDR3 reads CASSFPGQALYGYTF. The CDR3 DNA sequence: TGTGCCAGCAGCTTCCCGGGACAGGCCCTCTATGGCTACACCTTC.